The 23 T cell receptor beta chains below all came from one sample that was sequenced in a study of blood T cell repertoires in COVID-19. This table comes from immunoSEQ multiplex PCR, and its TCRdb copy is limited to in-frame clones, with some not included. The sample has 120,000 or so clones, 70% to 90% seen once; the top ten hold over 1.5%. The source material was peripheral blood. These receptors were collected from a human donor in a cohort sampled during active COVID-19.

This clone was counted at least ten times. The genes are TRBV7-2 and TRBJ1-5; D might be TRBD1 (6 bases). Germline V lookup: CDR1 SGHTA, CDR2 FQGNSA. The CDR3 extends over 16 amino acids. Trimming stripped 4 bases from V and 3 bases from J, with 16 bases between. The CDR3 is CASSSWAGANNQPQHF. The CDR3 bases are TGTGCCAGCAGCTCTTGGGCAGGGGCAAACAATCAGCCCCAGCATTTT.

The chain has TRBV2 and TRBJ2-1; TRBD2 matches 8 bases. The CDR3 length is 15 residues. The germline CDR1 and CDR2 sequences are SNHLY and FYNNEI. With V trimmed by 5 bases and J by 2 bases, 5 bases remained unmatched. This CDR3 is CASSPQAGAYNEQFF. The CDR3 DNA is TGTGCCAGCAGTCCCCAAGCGGGGGCCTACAATGAGCAGTTCTTC.

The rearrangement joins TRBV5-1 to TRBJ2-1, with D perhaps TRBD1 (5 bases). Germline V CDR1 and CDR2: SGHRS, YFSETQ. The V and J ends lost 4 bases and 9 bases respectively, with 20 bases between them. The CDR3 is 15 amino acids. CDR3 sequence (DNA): TGCGCCAGCAGCGCGGTCAGGGCAGGAAGAGGTGAGCAGTTCTTC. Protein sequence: CASSAVRAGRGEQFF.

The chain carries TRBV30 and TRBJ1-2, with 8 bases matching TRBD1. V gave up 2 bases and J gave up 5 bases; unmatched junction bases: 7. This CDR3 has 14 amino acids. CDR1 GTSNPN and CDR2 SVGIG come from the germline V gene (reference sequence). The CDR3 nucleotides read TGTGCCTGGAGTCAGGGGGCGAAGGAATATGGCTACACCTTC. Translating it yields CAWSQGAKEYGYTF.

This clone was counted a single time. DNA of the CDR3: TGTGCCAGCAGCTTGACTAGCGGGAGGGTTGGTACGCAGTATTTT. Its protein is CASSLTSGRVGTQYF. This rearrangement joins TRBV5-4 to TRBJ2-3; 13 positions agree with TRBD2. Germline-derived CDR1 and CDR2 are SGHNT and YYREEE (reference sequence). The CDR3 runs 15 residues. V shed 1 base, J shed 8 bases, and the junction held 4 bases outside the gene matches. The variable domain in full, with the rest retrieved from reference TRBV5-4 and TRBJ2-3, is ETGVTQSPTHLIKTRGQQVTLRCSSQSGHNTVSWYQQALGQGPQFIFQYYREEENGRGNFPPRFSGLQFPNYSSELNVNALELDDSALYLCASSLTSGRVGTQYFGPGTRLTVL.

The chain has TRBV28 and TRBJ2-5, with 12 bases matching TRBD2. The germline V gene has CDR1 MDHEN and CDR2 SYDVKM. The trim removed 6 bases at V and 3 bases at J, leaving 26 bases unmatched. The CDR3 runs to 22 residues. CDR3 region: CASRPPTGALTSGRLNKETQYF. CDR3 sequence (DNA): TGTGCCAGCAGGCCTCCGACAGGCGCCCTAACTAGCGGGAGGCTAAACAAAGAGACCCAGTACTTC.

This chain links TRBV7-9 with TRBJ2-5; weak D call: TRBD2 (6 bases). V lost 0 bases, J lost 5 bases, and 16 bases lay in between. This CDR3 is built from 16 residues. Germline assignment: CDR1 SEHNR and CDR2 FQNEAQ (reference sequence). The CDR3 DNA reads TGTGCCAGCAGCTTAGCGCTAGCAGGGAGGTTTGAGACCCAGTACTTC. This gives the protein CASSLALAGRFETQYF. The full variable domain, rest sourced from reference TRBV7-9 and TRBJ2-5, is DTGVSQNPRHKITKRGQNVTFRCDPISEHNRLYWYRQTLGQGPEFLTYFQNEAQLEKSRLLSDRFSAERPKGSFSTLEIQRTEQGDSAMYLCASSLALAGRFETQYFGPGTRLLVL.

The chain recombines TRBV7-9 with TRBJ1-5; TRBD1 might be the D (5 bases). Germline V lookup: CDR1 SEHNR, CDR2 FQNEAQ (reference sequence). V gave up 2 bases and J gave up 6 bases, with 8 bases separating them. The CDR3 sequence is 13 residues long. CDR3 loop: CASSLQGGQPQHF. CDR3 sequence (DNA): TGTGCCAGCAGCTTACAGGGTGGTCAGCCCCAGCATTTT.

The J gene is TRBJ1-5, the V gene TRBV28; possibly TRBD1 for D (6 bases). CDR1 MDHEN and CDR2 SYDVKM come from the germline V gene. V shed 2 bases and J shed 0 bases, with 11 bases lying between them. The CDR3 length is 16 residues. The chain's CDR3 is CASSLGGGHSNQPQHF. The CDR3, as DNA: TGTGCCAGCAGTTTAGGTGGGGGACATAGCAATCAGCCCCAGCATTTT.

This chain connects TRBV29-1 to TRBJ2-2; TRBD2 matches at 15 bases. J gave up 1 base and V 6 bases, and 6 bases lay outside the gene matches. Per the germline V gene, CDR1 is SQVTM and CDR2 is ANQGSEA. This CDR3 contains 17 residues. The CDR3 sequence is CSVRPGLAGGNTGELFF. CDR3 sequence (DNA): TGCAGCGTACGTCCGGGACTAGCGGGAGGGAACACCGGGGAGCTGTTTTTT.

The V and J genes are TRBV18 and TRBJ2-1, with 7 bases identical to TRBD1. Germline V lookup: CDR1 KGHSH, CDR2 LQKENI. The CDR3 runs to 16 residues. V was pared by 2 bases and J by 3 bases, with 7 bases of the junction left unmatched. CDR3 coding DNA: TGTGCCAGCTCACCAAGGGGGACAGAGATCTACAATGAGCAGTTCTTC. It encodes CASSPRGTEIYNEQFF.

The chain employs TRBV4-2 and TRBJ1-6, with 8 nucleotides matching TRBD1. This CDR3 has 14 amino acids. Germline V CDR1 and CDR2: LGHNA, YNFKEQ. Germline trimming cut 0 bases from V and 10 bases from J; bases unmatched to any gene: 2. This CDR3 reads CASSQETGDSPLHF. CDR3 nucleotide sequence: TGTGCCAGCAGCCAAGAGACAGGGGACTCACCCCTCCACTTT.

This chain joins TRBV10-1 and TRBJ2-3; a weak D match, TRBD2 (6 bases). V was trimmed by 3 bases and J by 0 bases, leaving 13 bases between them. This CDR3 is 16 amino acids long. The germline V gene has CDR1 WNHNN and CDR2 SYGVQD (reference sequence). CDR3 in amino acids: CASSDIAATSTDTQYF. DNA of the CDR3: TGCGCCAGCAGTGACATAGCGGCAACTAGCACAGATACGCAGTATTTT.

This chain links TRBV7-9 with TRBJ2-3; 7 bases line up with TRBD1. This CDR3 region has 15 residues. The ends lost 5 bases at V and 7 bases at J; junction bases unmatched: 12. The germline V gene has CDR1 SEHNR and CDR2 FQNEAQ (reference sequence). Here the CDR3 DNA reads TGTGCCAGCAGCGTCAAAGGGGGCATTGAAAATACGCAGTATTTT. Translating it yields CASSVKGGIENTQYF.

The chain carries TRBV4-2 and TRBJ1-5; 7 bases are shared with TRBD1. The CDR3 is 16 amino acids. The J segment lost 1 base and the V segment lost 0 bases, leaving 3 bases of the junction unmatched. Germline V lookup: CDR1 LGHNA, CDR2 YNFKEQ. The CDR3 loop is CASSQDGTVSNQPQHF. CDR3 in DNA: TGTGCCAGCAGCCAAGATGGGACAGTCAGCAATCAGCCCCAGCATTTT.

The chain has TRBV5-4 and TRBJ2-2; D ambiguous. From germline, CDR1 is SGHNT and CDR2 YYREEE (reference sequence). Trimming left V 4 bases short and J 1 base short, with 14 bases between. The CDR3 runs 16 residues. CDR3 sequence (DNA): TGTGCCAGCAGCCCCAGACACGCAGGGAACACCGGGGAGCTGTTTTTT. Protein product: CASSPRHAGNTGELFF.

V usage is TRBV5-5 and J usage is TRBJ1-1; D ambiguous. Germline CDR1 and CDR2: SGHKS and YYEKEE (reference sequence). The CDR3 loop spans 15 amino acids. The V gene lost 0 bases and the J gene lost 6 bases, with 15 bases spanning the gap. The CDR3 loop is CASSLDSRLPAEAFF. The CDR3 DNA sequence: TGTGCCAGCAGCTTGGATTCCAGGCTCCCCGCTGAAGCTTTCTTT.

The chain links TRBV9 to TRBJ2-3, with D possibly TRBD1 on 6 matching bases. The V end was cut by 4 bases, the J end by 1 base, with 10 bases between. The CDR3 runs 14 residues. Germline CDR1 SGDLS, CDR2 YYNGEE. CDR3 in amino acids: CASSQRQGTDTQYF. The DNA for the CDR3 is TGTGCCAGCAGCCAAAGACAGGGCACAGATACGCAGTATTTT.

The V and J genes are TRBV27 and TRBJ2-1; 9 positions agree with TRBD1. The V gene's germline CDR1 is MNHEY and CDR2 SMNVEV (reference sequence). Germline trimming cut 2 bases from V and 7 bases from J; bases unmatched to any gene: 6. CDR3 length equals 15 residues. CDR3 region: CASSLVQGARNEQFF. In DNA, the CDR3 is TGTGCCAGCAGTTTAGTACAGGGGGCGCGGAATGAGCAGTTCTTC.

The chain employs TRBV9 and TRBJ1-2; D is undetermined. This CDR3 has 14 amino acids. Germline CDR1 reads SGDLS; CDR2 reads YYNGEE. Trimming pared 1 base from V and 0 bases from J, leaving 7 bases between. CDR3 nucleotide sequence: TGTGCCAGCAGCGTATCAGATTCTAACTATGGCTACACCTTC. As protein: CASSVSDSNYGYTF.

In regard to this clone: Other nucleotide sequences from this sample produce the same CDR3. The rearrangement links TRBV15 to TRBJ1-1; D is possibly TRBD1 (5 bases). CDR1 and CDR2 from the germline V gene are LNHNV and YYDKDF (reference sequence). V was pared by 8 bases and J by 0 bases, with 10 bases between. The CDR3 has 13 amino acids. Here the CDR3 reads CATSRAVNTEAFF. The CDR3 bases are TGTGCCACCTCCAGGGCGGTGAACACTGAAGCTTTCTTT.

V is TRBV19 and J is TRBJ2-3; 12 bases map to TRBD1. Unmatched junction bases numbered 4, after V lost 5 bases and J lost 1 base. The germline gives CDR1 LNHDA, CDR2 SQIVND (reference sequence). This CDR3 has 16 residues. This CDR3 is CASSRDRGRGTDTQYF. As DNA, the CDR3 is TGTGCCAGTAGTCGGGACAGGGGGCGAGGCACAGATACGCAGTATTTT.

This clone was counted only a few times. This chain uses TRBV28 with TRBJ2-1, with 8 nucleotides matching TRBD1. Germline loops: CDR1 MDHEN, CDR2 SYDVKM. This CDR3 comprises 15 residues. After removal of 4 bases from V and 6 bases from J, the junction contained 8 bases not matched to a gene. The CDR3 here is CASSWTGKYGNEQFF. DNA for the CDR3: TGTGCCAGCAGTTGGACAGGGAAATATGGCAATGAGCAGTTCTTC.